The 26 T cell receptor beta chains below were found in one sample sequenced in a study of cytomegalovirus exposure and HLA in healthy donors. The assay was immunoSEQ multiplex PCR, and TCRdb's table has in-frame clones only and misses some. Found here are about 360,000 clones, more than 80% of them singletons; the top ten hold under 0.9%. Sequenced material: PBMCs. These receptors were obtained from a young woman in good health and CMV-seronegative.

The J gene is TRBJ2-7, the V gene TRBV30; maybe TRBD2 (6 bases). Germline V lookup: CDR1 GTSNPN, CDR2 SVGIG (reference sequence). Trimming left V 5 bases short and J 9 bases short, with 11 bases between. CDR3 size: 10 residues. CDR3 sequence reads: CAWGRGAQYF. The CDR3 DNA follows: TGTGCCTGGGGGCGGGGCGCGCAGTACTTC.

V and J are TRBV27 and TRBJ2-2; 10 nucleotides agree with TRBD2. This CDR3 spans 14 amino acids. J was trimmed by 5 bases and V by 6 bases; bases with no gene match: 3. Germline V gene data show CDR1 as MNHEY and CDR2 as SMNVEV (reference sequence). The CDR3 loop reads CASRLAGSTGELFF. The CDR3 region has the DNA TGTGCCAGCAGACTAGCGGGGTCTACCGGGGAGCTGTTTTTT.

This sequence joins TRBV30 and TRBJ2-7; 9 bases align to TRBD1. The length of the CDR3 is 13 residues. Trimming removed 4 bases from V and 6 bases from J; junction bases left unmatched: 7. The V gene's germline CDR1 is GTSNPN and CDR2 SVGIG (reference sequence). The CDR3 here is CAWTSQTGGEQYF. CDR3 DNA: TGTGCCTGGACCTCGCAGACAGGGGGCGAGCAGTACTTC.

The rearrangement links TRBV7-3 to TRBJ2-7; D gene unclear. Per germline, CDR1 SGHTA and CDR2 FQGTGA. V shed 5 bases and J shed 0 bases, with 17 bases lying between them. The CDR3 has 16 residues. The CDR3 bases are TGTGCCAGCAGCCCACGAGGCCCCTATACCTCCTACGAGCAGTACTTC. This codes for CASSPRGPYTSYEQYF.

The sample holds a few counts of this clone. This chain uses TRBV20-1 with TRBJ1-1; a weak D match, TRBD1 (5 bases). The CDR3 runs 11 residues. Germline V lookup: CDR1 DFQATT, CDR2 SNEGSKA (reference sequence). The V gene lost 2 bases and the J gene lost 8 bases, with 9 bases spanning the gap. In DNA form, the CDR3 reads TGCAGTGCTAGACGGGGGTTCGAAGCTTTCTTT. Residues: CSARRGFEAFF.

The chain recombines TRBV2 with TRBJ2-2; perhaps TRBD1 as D (6 bases). This CDR3 is 14 amino acids long. Germline loops: CDR1 SNHLY, CDR2 FYNNEI. Trimming stripped 3 bases from V and 11 bases from J, with 16 bases between. The CDR3 coding sequence is TGTGCCAGCAGTGATATGGGACAAGAGGAAGAGCTGTTTTTT. Amino acids: CASSDMGQEEELFF.

The chain links TRBV5-1 to TRBJ2-3; D gene ambiguous. V lost 1 base to trimming and J lost 5 bases, with 14 bases between them. CDR1 and CDR2 from the germline V gene are SGHRS and YFSETQ. The CDR3 is made up of 15 amino acids. The CDR3 bases are TGCGCCAGCAGCTTGTATACAGCAGAGATAGATACGCAGTATTTT. Protein product: CASSLYTAEIDTQYF.

The genes are TRBV30 and TRBJ1-4, with TRBD1 as a possible D gene (5 bases). V lost 2 bases to trimming and J lost 0 bases, with 10 bases between them. The CDR3 length is 15 residues. Germline V gene sequence: CDR1 GTSNPN, CDR2 SVGIG (reference sequence). In DNA, the CDR3 is TGTGCCTGGAGTATCACAGGTGCAACTAATGAAAAACTGTTTTTT. Protein product: CAWSITGATNEKLFF.

The chain combines TRBV14 with TRBJ1-1, with 9 bases fitting TRBD1. The length of the CDR3 is 16 residues. CDR1 and CDR2 (germline): SGHDN, FVKESK. The trim removed 6 bases at V and 5 bases at J, leaving 13 bases unmatched. The CDR3, as DNA: TGTGCCAGCAGATTAATCACAGGGGGCCTGGGAACTGAAGCTTTCTTT. Encoded protein: CASRLITGGLGTEAFF. The full variable domain, completed using reference TRBV14 and TRBJ1-1, is EAGVTQFPSHSVIEKGQTVTLRCDPISGHDNLYWYRRVMGKEIKFLLHFVKESKQDESGMPNNRFLAERTGGTYSTLKVQPAELEDSGVYFCASRLITGGLGTEAFFGQGTRLTVV.

This clone was detected only once. J is TRBJ1-5 and V is TRBV7-8; a weak D match, TRBD1 (6 bases). The germline V and J ends were trimmed by 1 base and 7 bases, with 11 bases remaining between them. The germline CDR1 and CDR2 sequences are SGHVS and FQNEAQ. The CDR3 has 14 amino acids. This CDR3 reads CASSLERTAQPQHF. CDR3 coding DNA: TGTGCCAGCAGCTTAGAAAGGACAGCACAGCCCCAGCATTTT. Looking up the rest from reference TRBV7-8 and TRBJ1-5 gives the full variable domain: GAGVSQSPRYKVAKRGQDVALRCDPISGHVSLFWYQQALGQGPEFLTYFQNEAQLDKSGLPSDRFFAERPEGSVSTLKIQRTQQEDSAVYLCASSLERTAQPQHFGDGTRLSIL.

J is TRBJ2-7 and V is TRBV28, with 8 positions matching TRBD1. The CDR3 spans 14 residues. Germline CDR1 is MDHEN and CDR2 is SYDVKM. With 6 bases clipped from V and 2 bases from J, the junction kept 6 bases outside the gene matches. The CDR3 DNA reads as TGTGCCAGCAGGGGGGACAGGACCCCCTACGAGCAGTACTTC. As protein: CASRGDRTPYEQYF.

The V gene is TRBV28, the J gene TRBJ1-1, with D possibly matching TRBD1 (6 bases). Trimming left V 4 bases short and J 4 bases short, with 19 bases between. The CDR3 has 16 residues. Germline V gene sequence: CDR1 MDHEN, CDR2 SYDVKM. CDR3: CASSSIGRGHSTEAFF. As DNA, the CDR3 is TGTGCCAGCAGTTCCATTGGCAGGGGCCACAGCACTGAAGCTTTCTTT.

This chain links TRBV6-5 with TRBJ2-3; TRBD2 aligns across 11 bases. The germline V gene encodes CDR1 MNHEY and CDR2 SVGAGI. CDR3 size: 12 residues. With 5 bases clipped from V and 12 bases from J, the junction kept 4 bases outside the gene matches. The CDR3, as DNA: TGTGCCAGCAGTACTAGCGGGGGCTACCAGTATTTT. Its protein is CASSTSGGYQYF.

A remark on this clone: The sample carries other DNA sequences with the same CDR3. This sequence joins TRBV9 and TRBJ2-5; TRBD2 is a possible D gene (7 bases). This CDR3 is 15 amino acids long. From germline, CDR1 is SGDLS and CDR2 YYNGEE. V dropped 0 bases and J dropped 5 bases, with 14 bases sitting between them. CDR3 coding DNA: TGTGCCAGCAGCGTAGAGGGGGGGCTCAGGGAGACCCAGTACTTC. As protein: CASSVEGGLRETQYF. The full variable domain, its missing parts supplied by reference TRBV9 and TRBJ2-5, is DSGVTQTPKHLITATGQRVTLRCSPRSGDLSVYWYQQSLDQGLQFLIQYYNGEERAKGNILERFSAQQFPDLHSELNLSSLELGDSALYFCASSVEGGLRETQYFGPGTRLLVL.

This CDR3 is CATDPGQGGTGELFF. The DNA of the CDR3 is TGTGCCACCGACCCGGGACAGGGTGGAACCGGGGAGCTGTTTTTT. The chain combines TRBV27 with TRBJ2-2; 9 bases are a match to TRBD1. Looked up from germline, CDR1 is MNHEY and CDR2 is SMNVEV (reference sequence). V gave up 10 bases and J gave up 5 bases; unmatched junction bases: 11. The CDR3 has 15 amino acids.

V is TRBV28 and J is TRBJ2-5; possibly TRBD2 for D (5 bases). CDR1 and CDR2 from the germline V gene are MDHEN and SYDVKM. This CDR3 region has 11 residues. V shed 6 bases and J shed 5 bases, with 7 bases lying between them. This CDR3 reads CASRDWETQYF. The CDR3 DNA is TGTGCCAGCAGGGACTGGGAGACCCAGTACTTC.

A remark on this clone: Other DNA sequences within the sample encode an identical CDR3. This chain joins TRBV18 and TRBJ1-3, with a weak D call TRBD1 (6 bases). The germline V gene encodes CDR1 KGHSH and CDR2 LQKENI. CDR3 size: 15 residues. V lost 2 bases, J lost 0 bases, and 8 bases lay in between. CDR3 nucleotide sequence: TGTGCCAGCTCACCATCCAGGGGCTCTGGAAACACCATATATTTT. Encoded protein: CASSPSRGSGNTIYF.

V is TRBV7-9 and J is TRBJ2-3, with 9 bases aligning to TRBD2. The CDR3 totals 16 residues. V lost 1 base to trimming and J lost 2 bases; unmatched junction nucleotides: 4. Germline-derived CDR1 and CDR2 are SEHNR and FQNEAQ (reference sequence). CDR3 loop: CASSLDPSGDTDTQYF. CDR3 nucleotides: TGTGCCAGCAGCTTAGATCCTAGCGGGGACACAGATACGCAGTATTTT.

This chain joins TRBV4-2 and TRBJ1-3, with D hard to call. Per the germline V gene, CDR1 is LGHNA and CDR2 is YNFKEQ. This CDR3 contains 16 residues. V gave up 3 bases and J gave up 4 bases, with 16 bases separating them. The CDR3 region is CASSQAGGVGGNTIYF. In DNA form, the CDR3 reads TGTGCCAGCAGCCAGGCCGGTGGAGTTGGGGGAAACACCATATATTTT.

The rearrangement joins TRBV28 to TRBJ1-1; TRBD1 matches at 7 bases. The germline CDR1 and CDR2 sequences are MDHEN and SYDVKM. CDR3 length equals 13 residues. V shed 10 bases and J 5 bases; nucleotides not matched to a gene: 10. DNA for the CDR3: TGTGCCACCACAGGGGCGGCGTGGACTGAAGCTTTCTTT. Translated, it gives CATTGAAWTEAFF. The full variable domain, completed using reference TRBV28 and TRBJ1-1, is DVKVTQSSRYLVKRTGEKVFLECVQDMDHENMFWYRQDPGLGLRLIYFSYDVKMKEKGDIPEGYSVSREKKERFSLILESASTNQTSMYLCATTGAAWTEAFFGQGTRLTVV.

This chain joins TRBV7-9 and TRBJ1-2, with D perhaps matching TRBD1 (6 bases). Germline V gives CDR1 SEHNR, CDR2 FQNEAQ (reference sequence). Trimming removed 5 bases from V and 7 bases from J, with 20 bases in between. The CDR3 contains 15 residues. The CDR3 protein is CASSPPGTTKRGYTF. The CDR3 region has the DNA TGTGCCAGCAGCCCTCCTGGGACAACCAAACGTGGCTACACCTTC.

The sample holds a few counts of this clone. The chain has TRBV2 and TRBJ1-2, with unresolved D. Germline-derived CDR1 and CDR2 are SNHLY and FYNNEI. The CDR3 has 14 amino acids. Trimming shortened V by 0 bases and J by 4 bases, and 9 bases separated the two germline ends. The CDR3 reads CASSEASFSYGYTF. As DNA, the CDR3 is TGTGCCAGCAGTGAAGCCTCGTTCTCCTATGGCTACACCTTC.

The chain is built from TRBV6-6 and TRBJ2-3; no definite D call. Germline CDR1 reads MNHNY; CDR2 reads SVGAGI (reference sequence). The CDR3 runs to 14 residues. Trimming cost V 2 bases and J 2 bases, with 8 bases left between them. The CDR3 protein is CASSYRLDTDTQYF. The CDR3 coding sequence is TGTGCCAGCAGTTACAGACTTGACACAGATACGCAGTATTTT.

This clone has just one count. V and J are TRBV19 and TRBJ2-1; 7 nucleotides line up with TRBD1. This CDR3 has 16 amino acids. The germline gives CDR1 LNHDA, CDR2 SQIVND (reference sequence). Losses at the gene ends were 4 bases for V and 7 bases for J; bases not matched to a gene: 13. The CDR3 DNA follows: TGTGCCAGTAGTACCGGGACAGAGGGGCCCCAGAATGAGCAGTTCTTC. Translation gives CASSTGTEGPQNEQFF.

This chain uses TRBV11-2 with TRBJ1-2, with 7 bases aligning to TRBD1. V lost 1 base to trimming and J lost 2 bases; unmatched junction nucleotides: 4. The CDR3 contains 15 residues. Germline CDR1 reads SGHAT; CDR2 reads FQNNGV. CDR3 in amino acids: CASSLAGQTNYGYTF. The CDR3, as DNA: TGTGCCAGCAGCTTAGCGGGACAGACAAACTATGGCTACACCTTC.

The chain has TRBV27 and TRBJ1-5, with D uncertain. The germline CDR1 and CDR2 sequences are MNHEY and SMNVEV (reference sequence). This CDR3 has 13 residues. V was trimmed by 10 bases and J by 7 bases, leaving 17 bases between them. Here the CDR3 reads CAKTDRTWQPQHF. For the CDR3, the DNA is TGTGCCAAGACGGACCGGACTTGGCAGCCCCAGCATTTT.